This T cell receptor (beta chain) was profiled in a study of blood T cell repertoires in COVID-19 (dated by TCRdb to 2020 to 2022). Some background on the complete study: Samples from collaborators originated in the United States, Italy and Spain and spanned both the acute and convalescent phases of COVID-19. Subjects who had been exposed to COVID-19, were actively infected with it, or had recovered from it provided the deeply sampled blood TCRbeta repertoires that made up the dataset. The repertoires were released in a freely available public database intended as a resource for research on the immune response to SARS-CoV-2. Where available, HLA class I and class II types were obtained from metadata supplied by the sample provider rather than from assay-based typing. Samples were obtained from the ongoing ImmuneRACE study (first 160 participants) and from over a thousand subjects provided by 6 global collaborators. The prospective study material was composed of cDNA or gDNA derived from T cells, B-cell-depleted T cells, or PBMCs. Nearly every sample came with metadata listing a de-identified subject ID, COVID-19 status, age in years and sex. General conclusions and limits of the study: The quantity of clinical and demographic metadata differed by source and by participant and was supplied without curation.

Unmatched junction bases come to 7, with V trimmed by 3 bases and J by 10 bases. The CDR3 has 13 amino acids, counting the end cysteine and phenylalanine. The kept DNA is CDR3 alone, 39 bases in frame from the first base. Reading the germline V gene gives CDR1 SGDLS and CDR2 YYNGEE. Collaborating institutions collected whole blood in K2EDTA tubes following their own protocols. For TCRbeta analysis, collaborators shipped samples in one of three forms: frozen whole blood, isolated PBMCs, or DNA extracted from either of those sample types. The immunoSEQ Assay, a bias-controlled multiplex PCR, was used to amplify TCRbeta CDR3 regions from genomic DNA. In the paper's pipeline: Nucleated cell counts per sample were estimated from amplification of reference gene primers within the assay. To quantify the absolute abundance of each unique TCRbeta CDR3 rearrangement, sequence reads were collapsed and filtered. Productive Simpson clonality was computed per sample as the square root of Simpson's diversity index over productive rearrangements. Entries here come from immuneACCESS through TCRdb and include only in-frame sequences with V and J called. Some clones fail to appear in such tables; in the studies checked, an unresolved V gene covers under half of the shortfall, and the cause of the remainder is unknown. D and trimming come from the DNA, and the V and J calls and clone size come from that table. The sample contains about 230,000 clones, 65% to 90% of them found a single time. Of the sample, roughly 7.4% is held by the ten largest clones.

In this sample, this clone turned up a few times. Its antigen has not been determined. No much larger clonotype is one base removed from it; base qualities were not supplied. The sequence derives from a woman between 45 and 65 years old with acute or convalescent COVID-19. Sequencing was done on a sample of peripheral blood. The chain couples TRBV9 to TRBJ2-4, and TRBD2 matches 7 of the central bases. The CDR3 has the sequence CASSADVAGIQYF. The DNA sequence follows: TGTGCCAGCAGCGCCGACGTAGCGGGTATTCAGTACTTC.